This TCR beta chain was captured by sequencing in a study of Ad26.COV2.S vaccination and SARS-CoV-2 variants. As for the study in general: Ad26.COV2.S was injected intramuscularly once or twice, 56 days apart.

Treatment indicated: approximately 18 received Ad26.COV2.S at low or high dose, single or two shots; roughly five received placebo; per-sample allocation not given. Day 63 after the first vaccine or placebo injection was the time point for sampling. Vaccination employed an Ad26 vector expressing the Wuhan-strain SARS-CoV-2 spike. Study-level findings and limits: Vaccine recipients had higher spike-specific TCR breadth than placebo recipients. Post-vaccination breadth of spike-specific CD8+ and CD4+ T cell responses was reportedly substantial.

The CDR3 covers 15 residues. Germline CDR1 MNHEY, CDR2 SVGAGI. V was pared by 5 bases and J by 3 bases, with 16 bases between. The method was immunoSEQ multiplex PCR; TCRdb's version includes in-frame clones alone and lacks a portion of them. The sample gives about 390,000 clones, around 85% of which show up once; roughly 3.2% is in the top ten. Comment on this clone: Antigen specificity is unknown.

Sequences were derived from peripheral blood, sampled in a trial of Ad26.COV2.S vaccine versus placebo. V usage is TRBV6-5 and J usage is TRBJ1-1; no clear D gene. The TCR was taken from a person between 18 and 65 years old who received the Ad26.COV2.S COVID-19 vaccine or a placebo. CDR3 region: CASSKTSSGYTEAFF. DNA of the CDR3: TGTGCCAGCAGTAAAACCTCCTCGGGGTACACTGAAGCTTTCTTT.